This entry lists 26 T cell receptor beta chains sequenced from one sample in a study of neurological immune-mediated disorders. TCRdb fed the 5' RACE reads into MiXCR, producing one record per CDR3 protein. The table includes 95,000 to 110,000 distinct CDR3 sequences, 10% to 14% detected once. Noted time point: longitudinal time-point 3. Sequencing was done on a sample of PBMCs. The receptor set was obtained from a female donor with HTLV-1-associated myelopathy (HAM/TSP).

In this sample, this clonotype turned up many times. The gene calls are TRBV7-2 and TRBJ2-7, with TRBD2 matching over 9 bases. The V segment lost 2 bases and the J segment 5 bases; nucleotides outside the gene matches: 16. CDR1 is SGHTA, CDR2 FQGNSA, per germline. This CDR3 has 18 residues. The CDR3 DNA sequence: TGTGCCAGCAGCTTAACTTCGGGCGGGGGGGTCGGAGGCGACGAGCAGTACTTC. It translates to CASSLTSGGGVGGDEQYF.

The chain carries TRBV20-1 and TRBJ2-7, with 9 bases fitting TRBD2. Germline V CDR1 and CDR2: DFQATT, SNEGSKA (reference sequence). V was pared by 6 bases and J by 6 bases, with 18 bases of the junction left unmatched. This CDR3 has 16 residues. The CDR3 sequence is CSAAGNFIAGEGEQYF. Here the CDR3 DNA reads TGCAGTGCCGCGGGGAATTTTATAGCGGGGGAGGGCGAGCAGTACTTC.

This clonotype has at least ten counts. V and J are TRBV5-5 and TRBJ2-3; D call uncertain. CDR1 SGHKS and CDR2 YYEKEE come from the germline V gene (reference sequence). V gave up 4 bases and J gave up 0 bases, with 9 bases separating them. This CDR3 has 14 amino acids. The CDR3 sequence is CASSPLSSTDTQYF. As DNA, the CDR3 is TGTGCCAGCAGCCCTTTGTCCAGCACAGATACGCAGTATTTT. Combining the CDR3 with reference TRBV5-5 and TRBJ2-3 gives the whole variable domain DAGVTQSPTHLIKTRGQQVTLRCSPISGHKSVSWYQQVLGQGPQFIFQYYEKEERGRGNFPDRFSARQFPNYSSELNVNALLLGDSALYLCASSPLSSTDTQYFGPGTRLTVL.

CDR3 in DNA: TGTGCCATCAGTGAGTCGGGAACAGGTTTGGTAGATACGCAGTATTTT. Protein product: CAISESGTGLVDTQYF. This chain joins TRBV10-3 and TRBJ2-3, with D perhaps TRBD1 (5 bases). The V gene lost 0 bases and the J gene lost 5 bases, with 15 bases spanning the gap. Germline V CDR1 and CDR2: ENHRY, SYGVKD. The CDR3 totals 16 residues.

As regards this clonotype: Compared with germline, one end of the junction differs, possibly owing to a read error. The gene calls are TRBV5-1 and TRBJ2-2, with 9 bases fitting TRBD2. Germline V CDR1 and CDR2: SGHRS, YFSETQ. The CDR3 has 15 residues. The CDR3 nucleotides read TGCTCCAGCAGCCTAGCGGGGCTTGGCACCGGGGAGCTGTTTTTT. This sequence encodes CSSSLAGLGTGELFF.

As concerns this clonotype: A much larger clone sits a single nucleotide away, making a read error possible. This chain uses TRBV15 with TRBJ2-2; 8 nucleotides agree with TRBD2. Germline assignment: CDR1 LNHNV and CDR2 YYDKDF (reference sequence). The junction had 5 bases not matched to a gene; V was cut back by 3 bases and J by 5 bases. The CDR3 covers 15 residues. For the CDR3, the DNA is TGTGCCACCAGCAGCGGGGGGGCTCGAACCGGGGAGCTGTTTTTT. This translates into CATSSGGARTGELFF.

This clonotype was found a few times. The rearrangement links TRBV4-1 to TRBJ2-7; D is ambiguous. The CDR3 runs to 17 residues. Germline V gene lookup returns CDR1 MGHRA and CDR2 YSYEKL. V was shortened by 1 base and J by 7 bases, with 23 bases between the two germline ends. CDR3 region: CASSQVWPSLTTMEQYF. As DNA, the CDR3 is TGCGCCAGCAGCCAAGTGTGGCCTTCCTTAACTACGATGGAGCAGTACTTC.

In the case of this clonotype: At one of its ends the junction is not consistent with the germline gene, which may arise from a read error. The chain recombines TRBV5-1 with TRBJ2-6; D tentatively reads TRBD1 or TRBD2 (5 bases each). The CDR3 totals 15 residues. Looked up from germline, CDR1 is SGHRS and CDR2 is YFSETQ. CDR3 sequence: CASSQHLSGTNFLTF. Here the CDR3 DNA reads TGCGCCAGCAGCCAGCACCTCTCTGGGACCAACTTCCTGACTTTC.

This clonotype was counted at least ten times. This sequence joins TRBV6-5 and TRBJ1-1; possibly TRBD1 for D (5 bases). CDR3 length: 14 residues. V was cut by 1 base and J by 5 bases, with 11 bases left in between. Germline values: CDR1 MNHEY, CDR2 SVGAGI. CDR3 protein: CASSYWGEGTEAFF. CDR3 DNA: TGTGCCAGCAGTTACTGGGGGGAGGGGACTGAAGCTTTCTTT.

Concerning this clonotype: A much bigger clone sits one base away, suggesting this may be a read error. The rearrangement links TRBV5-1 to TRBJ2-3; tentative D call: TRBD1 (7 bases). Germline loops: CDR1 SGHRS, CDR2 YFSETQ. This CDR3 spans 15 amino acids. The CDR3 here is CASSFLVGGTDTLYF. The DNA of the CDR3 is TGCGCCAGCAGCTTCCTGGTAGGGGGGACAGATACGCTGTATTTT. The variable domain in full, with the rest retrieved from reference TRBV5-1 and TRBJ2-3, is KAGVTQTPRYLIKTRGQQVTLSCSPISGHRSVSWYQQTPGQGLQFLFEYFSETQRNKGNFPGRFSGRQFSNSRSEMNVSTLELGDSALYLCASSFLVGGTDTLYFGPGTRLTVL.

This clonotype showed up just a few times. The gene calls are TRBV20-1 and TRBJ2-7; TRBD2 aligns across 9 bases. Germline values: CDR1 DFQATT, CDR2 SNEGSKA (reference sequence). This CDR3 has 15 amino acids. V trimming: 4 bases; J trimming: 6 bases; junction bases outside the gene matches: 13. The CDR3 here is CSAIQAGGLLREQYF. CDR3 in DNA: TGCAGTGCTATACAAGCGGGGGGCCTTCTACGCGAGCAGTACTTC.

There are many counts of this clonotype. The V and J genes are TRBV5-5 and TRBJ1-5, with D perhaps TRBD1 (5 bases). The CDR3 covers 14 residues. Germline V gives CDR1 SGHKS, CDR2 YYEKEE (reference sequence). V was clipped by 2 bases and J by 3 bases, with 9 bases between them. The CDR3 DNA reads TGTGCCAGCAGCTTACAGGTTTTCAATCAGCCCCAGCATTTT. Residues: CASSLQVFNQPQHF.

This clonotype occurred many times. The chain is built from TRBV7-9 and TRBJ2-4, with 8 nucleotides matching TRBD1. The CDR3 length is 13 residues. With V trimmed by 11 bases and J by 7 bases, 10 bases remained unmatched. The germline V gene encodes CDR1 SEHNR and CDR2 FQNEAQ (reference sequence). CDR3 nucleotide sequence: TGTGCCGCTGTGCCGGACAGGGATAACATTCAGTACTTC. Translation: CAAVPDRDNIQYF.

This clonotype was observed many times. The CDR3 bases are TGTGCCAGCAATACGGACGGGGGGATTGAGCAGTACTTC. Its translation is CASNTDGGIEQYF. This chain uses TRBV5-6 with TRBJ2-7, with 7 bases aligning to TRBD2. J was trimmed by 7 bases and V by 6 bases; bases with no gene match: 10. From germline, CDR1 is SGHDT and CDR2 YYEEEE. CDR3 size: 13 residues.

The chain employs TRBV6-4 and TRBJ2-1; D is ambiguous. V lost 5 bases and J 6 bases, leaving 17 bases between the germline ends. Germline assignment: CDR1 MRHNA and CDR2 SNTAGT. This CDR3 is built from 15 residues. This chain's CDR3 is CASSKSGPWGNEQFF. The CDR3, as DNA: TGTGCCAGCAGTAAATCGGGTCCATGGGGCAATGAGCAGTTCTTC.

At least ten counts were recorded for this clonotype. This chain joins TRBV5-1 and TRBJ2-5, with a tentative D call TRBD2 (5 bases). The CDR3 is made up of 10 amino acids. The V gene's germline CDR1 is SGHRS and CDR2 YFSETQ. V was cut by 10 bases and J by 5 bases, with 9 bases left in between. The CDR3 protein is CASGSETQYF. For the CDR3, the DNA is TGCGCCTCGGGGTCCGAGACCCAGTACTTC.

In this sample, this clonotype turned up a few times. The V call is TRBV18, the J call TRBJ2-2; D is possibly TRBD1 (5 bases). Deletions cut 4 bases from V and 5 bases from J, with 17 bases between. Germline CDR1 reads KGHSH; CDR2 reads LQKENI. CDR3 length: 16 amino acids. The CDR3 is CASSQQVPDRTGELFF. The CDR3 DNA is TGTGCCAGCTCACAACAGGTCCCAGATCGTACCGGGGAGCTGTTTTTT.

This clonotype was counted many times. J is TRBJ1-4 and V is TRBV20-1; 7 nucleotides align to TRBD1. With V trimmed by 1 base and J by 8 bases, 13 bases remained unmatched. CDR1 and CDR2 (germline): DFQATT, SNEGSKA (reference sequence). The CDR3 is 16 residues long. As DNA, the CDR3 is TGCAGTGCTAGAGCCGATGACAGGGTGAGATGGGAAAAACTGTTTTTT. Protein product: CSARADDRVRWEKLFF.

This clonotype was observed many times. The rearrangement uses TRBV12-3 or TRBV12-4 and TRBJ2-4; the D is unclear. Trimming took 3 bases from V and 4 from J, leaving 10 bases between them. The CDR3 runs to 14 residues. The CDR3 DNA follows: TGTGCCAGCAGTTTCCAGAGGATTAAAAACATTCAGTACTTC. Translation gives CASSFQRIKNIQYF.

This clonotype was found many times. The CDR3 is CASSLDPGQGWFTEAFF. The DNA of the CDR3 is TGTGCCAGCAGCTTAGACCCGGGACAGGGATGGTTCACTGAAGCTTTCTTT. The rearrangement uses TRBV7-9 and TRBJ1-1; 9 positions match TRBD1. V lost 1 base and J lost 4; bases outside the gene matches: 10. This CDR3 has 17 amino acids. Germline loops: CDR1 SEHNR, CDR2 FQNEAQ (reference sequence).

This clonotype was counted a few times. J is TRBJ1-1 and V is TRBV6-2 or TRBV6-3; D gene uncertain. Trimming removed 2 bases at V and 1 base at J, with 14 bases between. Germline V CDR1 and CDR2: MNHEY, SVGEGT. The CDR3 loop spans 16 amino acids. CDR3 loop: CASSYADGRANTEAFF. For the CDR3, the DNA is TGTGCCAGCAGTTACGCGGATGGACGGGCGAACACTGAAGCTTTCTTT.

At least ten counts were recorded for this clonotype. The chain combines TRBV5-1 with TRBJ1-1; tentatively, D is TRBD1 (6 bases). The CDR3 is made up of 14 amino acids. Trimming took off 2 bases at V and 3 bases at J, with 11 bases between the two ends. Germline CDR1 and CDR2: SGHRS and YFSETQ. CDR3 in DNA: TGCGCCAGCAGCTTACAGGGAGTAGACACTGAAGCTTTCTTT. It encodes CASSLQGVDTEAFF.

This clonotype was picked up many times. The limits of the CDR3 on the DNA are not certain, so only TCRdb's listed CDR3 is given. The genes are TRBV7-8 and TRBJ2-3; TRBD1 is the table's D call, not checked against the DNA. Germline V CDR1 and CDR2: SGHVS, FQNEAQ. Including both end residues, the CDR3 is 17 amino acids long. This CDR3 is CASSGLIRGSGQIRSIF.

At least ten counts were recorded for this clonotype. This chain connects TRBV7-2 to TRBJ2-1, with D hard to call. This CDR3 is 13 amino acids long. Germline V gene lookup returns CDR1 SGHTA and CDR2 FQGNSA. V was cut by 2 bases and J by 6 bases, with 8 bases left in between. CDR3 in amino acids: CASSLSPPNEQFF. The CDR3 nucleotides read TGTGCCAGCAGCTTATCCCCGCCCAATGAGCAGTTCTTC.

This clonotype was detected many times. The rearrangement links TRBV7-8 to TRBJ1-2; D is perhaps TRBD1 (6 bases). Germline V CDR1 and CDR2: SGHVS, FQNEAQ. The CDR3 contains 12 residues. V lost 5 bases and J 4 bases, leaving 8 bases between the germline ends. This CDR3 reads CASSRDTYGYTF. CDR3 DNA sequence: TGTGCCAGCAGCCGGGACACCTATGGCTACACCTTC.

At least ten counts were recorded for this clonotype. The J gene is TRBJ2-1, the V gene TRBV4-1; 13 bases are a match to TRBD2. CDR3 length: 19 residues. Germline assignment: CDR1 MGHRA and CDR2 YSYEKL. With V trimmed by 6 bases and J by 7 bases, 18 bases remained unmatched. As DNA, the CDR3 is TGCGCCAGCAGAATAGGCGCGTCTACTAGCGGGGGGGCGAGGAATGAGCAGTTCTTC. It translates to CASRIGASTSGGARNEQFF.